This TCR beta chain comes out of a study of sequential checkpoint blockade in melanoma. Study-level information: First-line arms were nivolumab then ipilimumab, or the reverse, randomized 1:1. TCRbeta immunosequencing was performed on DNA from roughly 90 pretreatment melanoma tumor samples. Approximately 20 patients had tumor biopsies before treatment and at week 13. Notes on the study in general: Tumor T-cell fraction and clonality correlated with PD-L1 and CD8+ counts.

A word on this clone: As yet, its antigen is unknown.

This CDR3 has 14 amino acids. V was pared by 7 bases and J by 1 base, with 9 bases of the junction left unmatched. The germline gives CDR1 SQVTM, CDR2 ANQGSEA. Treatment described: randomized to nivolumab then ipilimumab (arm A) or the reverse (arm B). TCRdb's table, derived via immunoSEQ multiplex PCR, lists solely in-frame clones and lacks some. This sample has about 4,400 clones; 23% occur once, and the top ten carry about 15%. Sequenced material: tumor tissue (inferred from file names), taken from a patient given nivolumab and ipilimumab in sequence. The chain recombines TRBV29-1 with TRBJ1-1, with 7 bases matching TRBD1. This clonotype originated in a human donor with melanoma. The CDR3 DNA reads TGCAGCGCCCCCCGACAGGGTAAGAACACTGAAGCTTTCTTT. It yields the protein CSAPRQGKNTEAFF.